A single sample gave rise to the 7 T cell receptor beta chains below, sequenced in a study of blood T cell repertoires in COVID-19. The repertoire was sequenced with immunoSEQ multiplex PCR; TCRdb's copy has only in-frame clones and lacks some. The repertoire includes about 180,000 clones, roughly 83% of them detected once, and about 1.5% sits in the top ten. The sample consisted of peripheral blood. The receptors were gathered from a human donor in a cohort sampled during active COVID-19.

The V and J genes are TRBV10-2 and TRBJ2-6; 8 bases are a match to TRBD1. V gave up 4 bases and J gave up 1 base; unmatched junction bases: 0. This CDR3 is built from 15 residues. CDR1 and CDR2 from the germline V gene are WSHSY and SAAADI. CDR3 amino acids: CASSGTGSGANVLTF. In DNA, the CDR3 is TGCGCCAGCAGTGGGACAGGGTCTGGGGCCAACGTCCTGACTTTC.

The chain carries TRBV7-2 and TRBJ2-7; TRBD2 agrees at 14 bases. This CDR3 has 15 residues. CDR1 SGHTA and CDR2 FQGNSA come from the germline V gene. J lost 5 bases, V lost 6 bases, and 6 bases had no gene match. CDR3 residues: CASSSTSGRANEQYF. The CDR3 coding sequence is TGTGCCAGCAGTTCGACTAGCGGGAGGGCCAACGAGCAGTACTTC.

This clone has a handful of counts. V and J are TRBV7-9 and TRBJ1-5, with D hard to call. The length of the CDR3 is 15 residues. CDR1 is SEHNR, CDR2 FQNEAQ, per germline (reference sequence). The germline V and J ends were trimmed by 1 base and 3 bases, with 10 bases remaining between them. The CDR3 bases are TGTGCCAGCAGCTTAGGGGCGCCGGACAATCAGCCCCAGCATTTT. Encoded protein: CASSLGAPDNQPQHF.

The chain uses TRBV11-2 and TRBJ2-5, with D possibly being TRBD2 (5 bases). CDR1 is SGHAT and CDR2 is FQNNGV in the germline V gene. The CDR3 contains 15 residues. The V gene lost 5 bases and the J gene lost 5 bases, with 18 bases spanning the gap. This CDR3 reads CASSELALLGETQYF. The CDR3 region has the DNA TGTGCCAGCAGCGAGCTAGCTCTACTCGGGGAGACCCAGTACTTC.

This clone was seen more than once but under ten times. V gene TRBV21-1 combines with J gene TRBJ1-5. TRBV21-1 is classified as a pseudogene. This CDR3 is built from 15 residues. CDR3 sequence reads: CASSIRSYSNQPQHF. The CDR3 DNA is TGTGCCAGCAGCATTAGGAGTTATAGCAATCAGCCCCAGCATTTT.

In its sample, this clone was seen a few times. J is TRBJ1-1 and V is TRBV7-6; TRBD1 matches at 9 bases. The CDR3 extends over 13 amino acids. Germline V CDR1 and CDR2: SGHVS, FNYEAQ. V lost 4 bases, J lost 7 bases, and 4 bases stayed unmatched. CDR3 residues: CASSYGTGLEAFF. The CDR3 DNA follows: TGTGCCAGCAGCTACGGGACAGGGCTTGAAGCTTTCTTT.

This sequence joins TRBV9 and TRBJ1-2; 8 bases map to TRBD1. Trimming removed 5 bases from V and 1 base from J; junction bases left unmatched: 10. The CDR3 extends over 16 amino acids. Per the germline V gene, CDR1 is SGDLS and CDR2 is YYNGEE. The CDR3 DNA is TGTGCCAGCAGTTTAGCCCGACAGGGGATTAACTATGGCTACACCTTC. Residues: CASSLARQGINYGYTF.